This T cell receptor (beta chain) was sequenced for a study of cytomegalovirus exposure and HLA in healthy donors (dated by TCRdb to 2016 to 2017). As for the study more broadly: An earlier analysis of approximately 600 of the donors reported approximately 270 Gb of sequence data and 100 million to 140 million unique TCR beta sequences from 150 million to 200 million T cells. Around 300 gigabases of sequencing data and roughly 90 million unique TCR sequences were included in an early release covering about 620 HLA-typed donors. Among the roughly 390 genotyped donors, 81% belonged to the genetic ancestry cluster associated with self-reported Caucasian donors. The study aimed to test whether cataloging public T cell receptors could reveal signatures of past pathogen exposure. The study used immunosequencing to profile the T cell repertoires of approximately 640 subjects and linked those repertoires to cytomegalovirus serostatus. Along with the roughly 670-subject first cohort, a separate validation cohort of over a hundred different subjects was used. The study combined high-throughput TCR immunosequencing, statistical association of individual TCRs with disease status, and machine learning to predict cytomegalovirus infection status. In a later analysis, previously published TCR beta repertoires from 600 to 850 donors were re-analyzed and high-resolution HLA genotyping was added so that TCR occurrence patterns could be studied. Rather than using new phenotypic data, the later analysis identified candidate immune exposures from TCR beta sequences and from how often those sequences occurred across donors. To decide whether each TCR beta V gene segment behaved as functional or pseudogenic, an earlier analysis of 587 of the donors relied on high-throughput TCR beta sequencing. Alongside the repertoire data, information on donor age, sex, ethnicity and CMV serostatus was compiled. Genome-wide SNP genotypes for about three fifths of the roughly 670 donors were used in a later genetic analysis, which treated that subset as a discovery cohort. Every repertoire in the discovery cohort had been generated on one and the same sequencing platform. Class I and class II HLA loci were covered by the typing at four-digit resolution. The number of typed donors differed by locus: about 629-630 for A, B, C, DRB1 and DQB1; about 520 for DQA1; approximately 600 for DPA1; and about 450 for DPB1. Because of strong linkage in the cohort, 4 to 6 DR-DQ haplotypes were treated as single units for association and clustering. Among 398 genotyped donors of the cohort, an average of roughly 230,000 unique TCR beta nucleotide sequences was sequenced per donor, of which approximately 19% were non-productive.

The cohort was made up of under 800 healthy bone marrow donors. At the time of sampling, every cohort member was nominally healthy, though immune exposures that went unrecorded were likely present. The donor tested CMV seronegative, placing the donor among the 350 to 400 seronegative members of the cohort. Each donor provided a peripheral blood sample, and peripheral blood mononuclear cells were used for TCR beta sequencing. The Qiagen DNeasy Blood Extraction Kit was used to extract genomic DNA from the blood cell samples. Study-level results and caveats: A later analysis found that HLA-associated TCR beta chains were more clonally expanded and had lower generation probabilities than equally common non-associated chains. Immune exposure information for the cohort was limited to CMV serostatus. According to a later genetic analysis, donors in an Asian-associated ancestry cluster had fewer N-insertions in productive TCRs than the roughly 660-donor mean. According to a later analysis, most CMV-associated TCR beta chains appeared to be HLA-restricted, and the HLA associations seemed to be driven largely by CMV exposure. In vitro tests confirmed that a few of the cytomegalovirus-associated TCR beta chains recognize cytomegalovirus antigens. When HLA alleles, especially DR and DQ, strongly co-occurred, attributing TCR associations to individual alleles was difficult. At a false discovery rate of 0.05, a later analysis linked 16,951 TCR beta sequences to specific HLA alleles. The earlier analysis of 587 of the donors excluded approximately 17 rarely observed V segments, including chromosome 9 orphons, because counts were too low. Linkage disequilibrium might explain the correlated functional status among segregating V segments, but an unknown experimental factor could not be excluded. A later analysis reported that several top co-occurrence clusters appeared linked to parvovirus B19, influenza, CMV and Epstein-Barr virus. A group of highly shared sequence variants was considered likely to be a technical artifact of the sequencing pipeline. The classifier was reported to diagnose cytomegalovirus status with high specificity and sensitivity in both the original and validation cohorts. A later genetic analysis associated a missense DCLRE1C variant with V-gene and J-gene trimming of TCR beta chains, and an independent cohort replicated the association. Because HLA typing was unavailable for some donors at each locus, only the typed subset was used in association tests. Roughly uniform sequencing depth across donors was assumed in presence/absence analyses, although this assumption may not hold. This cohort had only TCR beta chains sequenced, and the lack of alpha or paired-chain data limited which features could be detected. In the study, around 150 TCR beta chains were listed as associated with cytomegalovirus. According to the authors, the approach could potentially be generalized to other disease states and immunological phenotypes. A further reported finding was that TCR beta sequences accurately predicted the HLA-A and HLA-B alleles for most subjects in the first cohort. Most TCR sequences were seen in very few donors, while some public TCRs were found in many individuals. According to a later analysis, TCR association rates differed among HLA loci, with DRB1 alleles showing the most associated TCRs and HLA-C alleles showing the fewest. In an earlier analysis of 587 of the donors, most TCR beta V segments were observed in productive rearrangements about 87% or about 30% of the time, broadly matching IMGT annotations. Some IMGT-functional V segments, including TRBV6-2 and TRBV6-3, could not be distinguished by the 87-base-pair reads and were therefore excluded.

Concerning this clone itself: Its antigen target is currently unknown. The input lacks base qualities; no much larger clone sits a single base away.

Libraries were constructed by the immunoSEQ multiplex PCR assay. For the multiplex PCR, a mixture combining 60 forward primers for TCR Vbeta segments and 13 reverse primers for TCR Jbeta segments was used. The CDR3 region of rearranged TCR beta genes was amplified from genomic DNA with a multiplex PCR assay. The Illumina HiSeq System was used to sequence the amplified TCR beta libraries as 87-base-pair reads. As for the original processing: A later analysis tallied roughly 78 million unique TCR beta chains across the approximately 670 repertoires, and approximately 12 million of those chains were shared by two or more donors. To remove PCR and sequencing errors, raw reads were error-corrected and collapsed into unique sequences using a nearest-neighbor algorithm that merged closely related sequences. CDR3 sequences were aligned to IMGT reference sequences to assign V, D and J gene segments. For a sequence to be retained, a match of at least six nucleotides to both a V gene segment and a J gene segment was required. A rearrangement was called productive if the CDR3 had no stop codons and remained in frame with V and J, and every other rearrangement was called non-productive. CDR3 was defined according to IMGT convention as the region running from the second conserved V-encoded cysteine to the conserved J-encoded phenylalanine. The earlier analysis of about 620 of the donors excluded sequences that lacked an unambiguous match to a single V gene segment. An earlier analysis of around 600 of the donors classified V segments as functional when productive rearrangements were above 56.7% and as segregating when the standard deviation between donors was above 5%. To diagnose cytomegalovirus status from the catalog of TCR beta chain sequences, a statistical classification framework was built. V and J gene assignment, in a later analysis, came from comparing TCR nucleotide sequences with IMGT/GENE-DB human TR gene sequences. In a later analysis, CDR3 sequences and most-parsimonious VDJ recombination scenarios were assigned using the TCRdist pipeline. In a later analysis, each TCR beta chain was defined by its CDR3 amino acid sequence together with its V-gene family, and reads without a unique V-gene family were excluded. A later analysis removed 550 to 700 highly shared, low-generation-probability nucleotide sequences to deal with suspected cross-contamination and a sequencing artifact. In a later analysis, a clonal expansion index was calculated for each public chain from normalized within-repertoire ranks of inferred template counts. A later analysis computed generation probabilities with a VDJ recombination model fitted to out-of-frame rearrangements, and checked the results against IGoR. In a later analysis, hypergeometric tests were used to score TCR-TCR, TCR-HLA and TCR-CMV co-occurrence, with a repertoire-size bias correction applied to TCR pairs. False discovery rates were estimated in a later analysis by permuting HLA or CMV assignments 20 times. In a later analysis, co-occurring TCRs were grouped with DBSCAN, and TCRdist sequence similarity was added when clustering was performed within HLA-allele-positive subsets. Repertoires with fewer than 30,000 or more than 120,000 public chains, plus five repertoires with anomalous nucleotide sharing, were excluded from co-occurrence clustering. Drawn from immuneACCESS, this table holds only the in-frame rearrangements with V and J called that TCRdb kept. Clones are partly lost; checked studies trace under half to an unresolved V gene and leave the rest unexplained. The V and J calls and clone size are taken from that table; D and trimming were inferred from the DNA. This sample comprises about 140,000 clones, approximately 80% of them detected only once. 2.5% to 3% of the sample is held by the ten biggest clonotypes.

Sequences KGHSH (CDR1) and LQKENI (CDR2) are obtained from the germline V gene. The CDR3 measures 14 amino acids from cysteine to phenylalanine. The read is trimmed to its CDR3 DNA, 42 bases read in frame from base 1. At the junction V is shortened by 4 bases and J by 1 base, with 11 bases in between. The sample taken for sequencing was PBMCs. Recombination connected TRBV18 to TRBJ2-7, with a weak D call of TRBD1 (6 bases match). The TCR was taken from a female donor in good health and CMV-seronegative. The CDR3 reads as follows: CASSQLDSSYEQYF. The nucleotide sequence is TGTGCCAGCTCACAACTGGACAGTTCCTACGAGCAGTACTTC.